This T cell receptor (beta chain) stems from a study of T cells in Graves' hyperthyroidism and ophthalmopathy. The V and J ends lost 6 bases and 3 bases respectively, with 12 bases between them. Germline CDR1 and CDR2: MNHEY and SMNVEV (reference sequence). The CDR3 is made up of 13 amino acids. This clonotype was observed a single time. The antigen remains unidentified. Amplified regions were TCR beta CDR3 sequences from RNA transcripts. In the first-round RT-PCR of the TCR CDR3, the HTBI primer set was used. TCRdb re-called the multiplex PCR reads with MiXCR, one entry per CDR3 protein. This sample yields nearly 600,000 distinct CDR3 sequences, of which approximately 15% are seen a single time; around 7% belongs to the top ten. Study findings and constraints: Blood shared most expanded thyroid clonotypes above 0.001.

The chain employs TRBV27 and TRBJ2-7; D is possibly TRBD1 (6 bases). The TCR originated in a woman aged 18 to 35 with Graves' ophthalmopathy. Source material: blood. This CDR3 reads CASRNQDSYEQYF. In DNA form, the CDR3 reads TGTGCCAGCAGGAATCAGGACAGCTACGAGCAGTACTTC.